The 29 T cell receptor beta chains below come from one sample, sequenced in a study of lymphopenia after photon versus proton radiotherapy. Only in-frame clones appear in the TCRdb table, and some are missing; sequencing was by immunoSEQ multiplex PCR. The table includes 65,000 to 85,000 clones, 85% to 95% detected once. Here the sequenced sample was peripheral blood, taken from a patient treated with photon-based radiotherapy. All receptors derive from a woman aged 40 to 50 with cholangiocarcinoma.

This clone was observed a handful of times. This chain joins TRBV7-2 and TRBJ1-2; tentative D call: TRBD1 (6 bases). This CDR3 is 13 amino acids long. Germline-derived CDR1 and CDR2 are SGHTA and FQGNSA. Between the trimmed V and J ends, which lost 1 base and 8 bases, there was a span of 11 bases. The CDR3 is CASSLDRAGGYTF. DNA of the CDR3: TGTGCCAGCAGCTTAGACAGGGCAGGAGGCTACACCTTC.

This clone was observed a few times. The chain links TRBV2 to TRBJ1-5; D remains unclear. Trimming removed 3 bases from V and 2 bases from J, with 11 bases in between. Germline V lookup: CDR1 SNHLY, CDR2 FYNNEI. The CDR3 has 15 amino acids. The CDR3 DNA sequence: TGTGCCAGCAGTGAGCAAAGGGCGGGCAATCAGCCCCAGCATTTT. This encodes CASSEQRAGNQPQHF.

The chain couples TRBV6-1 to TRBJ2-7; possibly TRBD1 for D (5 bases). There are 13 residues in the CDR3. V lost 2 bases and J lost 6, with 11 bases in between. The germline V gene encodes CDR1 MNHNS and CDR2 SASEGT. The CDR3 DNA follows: TGTGCCAGCAGTGAAATTGGTACAGGCGAGCAGTACTTC. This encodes CASSEIGTGEQYF.

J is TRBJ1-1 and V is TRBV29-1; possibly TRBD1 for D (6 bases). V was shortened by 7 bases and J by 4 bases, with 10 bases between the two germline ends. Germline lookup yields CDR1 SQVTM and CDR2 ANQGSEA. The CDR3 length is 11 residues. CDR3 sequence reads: CSGGGGTEAFF. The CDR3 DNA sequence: TGCAGCGGGGGGGGCGGCACTGAAGCTTTCTTT.

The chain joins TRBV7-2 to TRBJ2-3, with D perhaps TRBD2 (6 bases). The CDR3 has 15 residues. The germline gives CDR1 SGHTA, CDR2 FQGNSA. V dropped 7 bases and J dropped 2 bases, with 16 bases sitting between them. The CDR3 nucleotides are TGTGCCAGCACCGACCTAGCGTCCTTCACAGATACGCAGTATTTT. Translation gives CASTDLASFTDTQYF.

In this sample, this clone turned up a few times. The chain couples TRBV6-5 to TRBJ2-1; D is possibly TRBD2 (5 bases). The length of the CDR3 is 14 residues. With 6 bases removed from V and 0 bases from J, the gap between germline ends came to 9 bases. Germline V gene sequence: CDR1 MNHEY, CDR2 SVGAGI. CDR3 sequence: CASSRRGSYNEQFF. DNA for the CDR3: TGTGCCAGCAGCCGCCGGGGCTCCTACAATGAGCAGTTCTTC.

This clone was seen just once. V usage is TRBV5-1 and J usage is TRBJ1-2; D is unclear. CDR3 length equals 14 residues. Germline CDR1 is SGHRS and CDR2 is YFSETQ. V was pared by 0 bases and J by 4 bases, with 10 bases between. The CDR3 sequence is CASSLDGLGYGYTF. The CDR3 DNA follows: TGCGCCAGCAGCTTGGACGGGCTGGGCTATGGCTACACCTTC. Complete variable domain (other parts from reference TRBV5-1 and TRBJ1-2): KAGVTQTPRYLIKTRGQQVTLSCSPISGHRSVSWYQQTPGQGLQFLFEYFSETQRNKGNFPGRFSGRQFSNSRSEMNVSTLELGDSALYLCASSLDGLGYGYTFGSGTRLTVV.

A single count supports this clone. In nucleotides, the CDR3 is TGTGCCAGCAGAGGAATCCCAGGGGGAGGGAAACTGTTTTTT. This translates into CASRGIPGGGKLFF. This sequence joins TRBV2 and TRBJ1-4; TRBD1 aligns across 7 bases. Per the germline V gene, CDR1 is SNHLY and CDR2 is FYNNEI. J gave up 11 bases and V 6 bases, and 12 bases lay outside the gene matches. The CDR3 contains 14 residues.

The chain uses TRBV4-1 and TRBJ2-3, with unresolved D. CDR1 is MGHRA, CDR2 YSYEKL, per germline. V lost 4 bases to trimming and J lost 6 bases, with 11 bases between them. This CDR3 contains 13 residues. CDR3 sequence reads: CASSPATADTQYF. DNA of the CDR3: TGCGCCAGCAGCCCCGCAACAGCGGATACGCAGTATTTT.

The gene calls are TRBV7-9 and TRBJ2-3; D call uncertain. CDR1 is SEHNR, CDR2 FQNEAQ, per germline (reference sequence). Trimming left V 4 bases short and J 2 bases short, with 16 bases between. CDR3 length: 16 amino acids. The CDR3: CASSYPTQPLTDTQYF. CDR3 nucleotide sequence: TGTGCCAGCAGCTACCCGACTCAACCCCTCACAGATACGCAGTATTTT. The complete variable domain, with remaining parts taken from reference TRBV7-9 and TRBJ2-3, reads DTGVSQNPRHKITKRGQNVTFRCDPISEHNRLYWYRQTLGQGPEFLTYFQNEAQLEKSRLLSDRFSAERPKGSFSTLEIQRTEQGDSAMYLCASSYPTQPLTDTQYFGPGTRLTVL.

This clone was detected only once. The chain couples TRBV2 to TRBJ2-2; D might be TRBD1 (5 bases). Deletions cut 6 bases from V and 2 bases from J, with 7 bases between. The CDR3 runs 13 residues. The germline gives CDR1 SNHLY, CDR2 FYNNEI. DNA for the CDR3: TGTGCCAGCAGCAGGGTTAACACCGGGGAGCTGTTTTTT. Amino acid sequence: CASSRVNTGELFF.

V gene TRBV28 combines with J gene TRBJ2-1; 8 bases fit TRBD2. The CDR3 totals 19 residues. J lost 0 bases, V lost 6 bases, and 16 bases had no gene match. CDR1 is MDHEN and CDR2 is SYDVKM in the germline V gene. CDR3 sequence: CASSSGTRRFLSSYNEQFF. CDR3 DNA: TGTGCCAGCAGCTCCGGGACTAGACGATTCCTGAGCTCCTACAATGAGCAGTTCTTC. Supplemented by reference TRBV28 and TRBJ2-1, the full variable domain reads DVKVTQSSRYLVKRTGEKVFLECVQDMDHENMFWYRQDPGLGLRLIYFSYDVKMKEKGDIPEGYSVSREKKERFSLILESASTNQTSMYLCASSSGTRRFLSSYNEQFFGPGTRLTVL.

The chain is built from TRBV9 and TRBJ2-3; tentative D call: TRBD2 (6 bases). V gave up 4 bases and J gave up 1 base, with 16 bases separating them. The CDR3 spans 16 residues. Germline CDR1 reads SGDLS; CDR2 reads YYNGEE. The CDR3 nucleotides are TGTGCCAGCAGCCCGGCGGTAGTAGCGGGCACAGATACGCAGTATTTT. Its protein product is CASSPAVVAGTDTQYF.

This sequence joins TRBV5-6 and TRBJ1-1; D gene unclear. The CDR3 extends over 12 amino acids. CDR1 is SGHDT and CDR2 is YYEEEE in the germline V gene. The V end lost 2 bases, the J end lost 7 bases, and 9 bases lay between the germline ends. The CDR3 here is CASSFMGYEAFF. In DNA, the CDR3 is TGTGCCAGCAGCTTCATGGGCTATGAAGCTTTCTTT.

CDR3 amino acids: CSAPTGGGYTF. For the CDR3, the DNA is TGCAGTGCCCCGACAGGGGGCGGCTACACCTTC. The chain combines TRBV20-1 with TRBJ1-2, with 10 bases aligning to TRBD1. From germline, CDR1 is DFQATT and CDR2 SNEGSKA (reference sequence). The ends lost 6 bases at V and 8 bases at J; junction bases unmatched: 3. This CDR3 has 11 amino acids.

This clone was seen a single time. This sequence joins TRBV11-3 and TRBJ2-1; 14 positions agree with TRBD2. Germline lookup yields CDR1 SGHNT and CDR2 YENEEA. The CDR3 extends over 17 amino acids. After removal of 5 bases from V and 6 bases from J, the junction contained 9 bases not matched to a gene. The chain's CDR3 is CASSPGTSGSLGNEQFF. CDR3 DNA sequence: TGTGCCAGCAGCCCGGGGACTAGCGGGAGTCTAGGCAATGAGCAGTTCTTC. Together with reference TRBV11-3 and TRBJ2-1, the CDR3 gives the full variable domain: EAGVVQSPRYKIIEKKQPVAFWCNPISGHNTLYWYLQNLGQGPELLIRYENEEAVDDSQLPKDRFSAERLKGVDSTLKIQPAELGDSAVYLCASSPGTSGSLGNEQFFGPGTRLTVL.

CDR3 in DNA: TGCGCCAGCAGCCTTAACGATATAAGACAGGGTGGGCAGCCCCAGCATTTT. Its protein product is CASSLNDIRQGGQPQHF. J is TRBJ1-5 and V is TRBV4-3; TRBD1 agrees at 7 bases. Germline trimming cut 4 bases from V and 7 bases from J; bases unmatched to any gene: 16. Per the germline V gene, CDR1 is LGHNA and CDR2 is YSLEER. The CDR3 length is 17 residues.

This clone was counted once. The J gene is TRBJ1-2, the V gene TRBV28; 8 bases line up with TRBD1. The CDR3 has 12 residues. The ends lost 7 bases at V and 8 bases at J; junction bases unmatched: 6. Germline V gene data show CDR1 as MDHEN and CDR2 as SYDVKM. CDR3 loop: CASTTGAKGYTF. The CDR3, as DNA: TGTGCCAGCACGACAGGGGCGAAAGGCTACACCTTC.

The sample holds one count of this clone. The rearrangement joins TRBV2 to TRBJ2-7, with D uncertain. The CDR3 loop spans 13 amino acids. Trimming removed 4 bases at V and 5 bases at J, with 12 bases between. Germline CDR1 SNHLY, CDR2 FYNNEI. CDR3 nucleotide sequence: TGTGCCAGCAGTGTAGAAGGTCCCAACGAGCAGTACTTC. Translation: CASSVEGPNEQYF. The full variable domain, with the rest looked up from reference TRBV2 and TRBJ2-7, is EPEVTQTPSHQVTQMGQEVILRCVPISNHLYFYWYRQILGQKVEFLVSFYNNEISEKSEIFDDQFSVERPDGSNFTLKIRSTKLEDSAMYFCASSVEGPNEQYFGPGTRLTVT.

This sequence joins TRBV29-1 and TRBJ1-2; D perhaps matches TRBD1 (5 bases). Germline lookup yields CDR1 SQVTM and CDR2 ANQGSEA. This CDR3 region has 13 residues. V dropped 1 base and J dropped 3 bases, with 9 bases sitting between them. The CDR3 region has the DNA TGCAGCGTTGAAGGGGGCAAACACTATGGCTACACCTTC. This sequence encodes CSVEGGKHYGYTF.

The CDR3 DNA reads TGTGCCAGCAGCTTGATGGGAGGTAGTGGCGAGCAGTACTTC. Encoded protein: CASSLMGGSGEQYF. The chain couples TRBV5-6 to TRBJ2-7, with D perhaps TRBD2 (6 bases). The CDR3 extends over 14 amino acids. V was pared by 1 base and J by 6 bases, with 14 bases between. CDR1 is SGHDT and CDR2 is YYEEEE in the germline V gene.

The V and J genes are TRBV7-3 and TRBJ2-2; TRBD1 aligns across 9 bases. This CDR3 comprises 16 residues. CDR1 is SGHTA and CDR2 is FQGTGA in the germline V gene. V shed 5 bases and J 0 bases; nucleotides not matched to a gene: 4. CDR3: CASSPRTGANTGELFF. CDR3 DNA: TGTGCCAGCAGCCCCCGGACAGGGGCGAACACCGGGGAGCTGTTTTTT. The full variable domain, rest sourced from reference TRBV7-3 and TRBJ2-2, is GAGVSQTPSNKVTEKGKYVELRCDPISGHTALYWYRQSLGQGPEFLIYFQGTGAADDSGLPNDRFFAVRPEGSVSTLKIQRTERGDSAVYLCASSPRTGANTGELFFGEGSRLTVL.

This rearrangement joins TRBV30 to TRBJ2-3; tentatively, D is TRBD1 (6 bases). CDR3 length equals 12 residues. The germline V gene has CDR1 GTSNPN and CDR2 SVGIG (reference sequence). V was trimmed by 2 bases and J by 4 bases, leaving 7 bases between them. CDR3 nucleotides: TGTGCCTGGAGTACAGGGCCAGATACGCAGTATTTT. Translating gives CAWSTGPDTQYF.

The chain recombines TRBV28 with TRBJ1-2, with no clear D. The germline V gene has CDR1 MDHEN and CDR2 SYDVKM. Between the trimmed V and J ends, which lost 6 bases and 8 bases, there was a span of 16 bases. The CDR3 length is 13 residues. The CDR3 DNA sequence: TGTGCCAGCAGCCTAGGAGGCCTCCAGGGCTACACCTTC. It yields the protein CASSLGGLQGYTF.

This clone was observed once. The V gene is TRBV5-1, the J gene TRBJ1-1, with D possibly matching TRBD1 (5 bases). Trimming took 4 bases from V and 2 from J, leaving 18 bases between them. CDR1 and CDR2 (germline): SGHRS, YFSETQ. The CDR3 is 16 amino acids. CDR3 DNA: TGCGCCAGCAGCCATGGCGGTTTGGGGCGTAACACTGAAGCTTTCTTT. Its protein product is CASSHGGLGRNTEAFF.

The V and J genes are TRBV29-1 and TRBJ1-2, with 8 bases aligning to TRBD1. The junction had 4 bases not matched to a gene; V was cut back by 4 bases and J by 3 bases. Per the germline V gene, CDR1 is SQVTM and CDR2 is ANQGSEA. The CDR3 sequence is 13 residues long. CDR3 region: CSVVPGGDYGYTF. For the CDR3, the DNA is TGCAGCGTTGTACCAGGGGGCGACTATGGCTACACCTTC.

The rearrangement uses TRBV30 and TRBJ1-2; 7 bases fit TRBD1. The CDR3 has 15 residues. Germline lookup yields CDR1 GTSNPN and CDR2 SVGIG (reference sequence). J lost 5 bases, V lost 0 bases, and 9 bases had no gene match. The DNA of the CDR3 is TGTGCCTGGAGTGTAGGGACAGCACTTTTATATGGCTACACCTTC. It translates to CAWSVGTALLYGYTF. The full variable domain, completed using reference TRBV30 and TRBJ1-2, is SQTIHQWPATLVQPVGSPLSLECTVEGTSNPNLYWYRQAAGRGLQLLFYSVGIGQISSEVPQNLSASRPQDRQFILSSKKLLLSDSGFYLCAWSVGTALLYGYTFGSGTRLTVV.

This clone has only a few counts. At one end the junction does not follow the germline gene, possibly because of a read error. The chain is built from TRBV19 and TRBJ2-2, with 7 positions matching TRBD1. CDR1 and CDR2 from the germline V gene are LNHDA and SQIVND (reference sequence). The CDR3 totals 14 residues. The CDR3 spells CASSGRGNTRELFF. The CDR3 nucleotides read TGTGCCAGTAGTGGCAGGGGGAACACCAGGGAGCTGTTTTTT.

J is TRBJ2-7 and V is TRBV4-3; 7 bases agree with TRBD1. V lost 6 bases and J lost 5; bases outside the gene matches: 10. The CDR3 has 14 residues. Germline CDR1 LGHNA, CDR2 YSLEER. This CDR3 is CASRPNRGRNEQYF. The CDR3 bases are TGCGCCAGCAGACCAAACAGGGGCCGCAACGAGCAGTACTTC.